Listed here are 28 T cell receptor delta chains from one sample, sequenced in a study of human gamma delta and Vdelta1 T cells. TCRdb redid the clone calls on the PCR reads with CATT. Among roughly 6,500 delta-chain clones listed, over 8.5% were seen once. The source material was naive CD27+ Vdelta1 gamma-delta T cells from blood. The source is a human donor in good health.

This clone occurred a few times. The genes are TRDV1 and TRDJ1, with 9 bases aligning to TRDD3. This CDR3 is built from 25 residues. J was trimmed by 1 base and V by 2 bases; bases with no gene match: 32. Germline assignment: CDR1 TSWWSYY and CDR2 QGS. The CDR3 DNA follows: TGTGCTCTTGGGGAAAGGTCCTACTCACGGCTTCTGTACTGGGGGAACCCCTCCTTCACCGATAAACTCATCTTT. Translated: CALGERSYSRLLYWGNPSFTDKLIF.

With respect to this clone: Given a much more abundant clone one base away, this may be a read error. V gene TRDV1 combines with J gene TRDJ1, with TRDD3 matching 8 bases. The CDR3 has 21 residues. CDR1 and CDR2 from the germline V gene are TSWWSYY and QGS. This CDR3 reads CALGLVRLLGGRSRPTDELIF. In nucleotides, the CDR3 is TGTGCTCTTGGGCTAGTTAGGTTACTGGGGGGACGATCCCGTCCGACCGATGAACTCATCTTT.

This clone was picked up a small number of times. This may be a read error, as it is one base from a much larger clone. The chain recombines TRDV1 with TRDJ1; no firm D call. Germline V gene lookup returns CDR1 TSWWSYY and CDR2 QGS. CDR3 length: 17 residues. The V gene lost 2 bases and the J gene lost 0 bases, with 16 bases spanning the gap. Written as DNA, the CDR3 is TGTGCTCTTGGGGAAACTACGTTTGGAAACTACACCGATAAACTCATCTTT. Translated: CALGETTFGNYTDKLIF.

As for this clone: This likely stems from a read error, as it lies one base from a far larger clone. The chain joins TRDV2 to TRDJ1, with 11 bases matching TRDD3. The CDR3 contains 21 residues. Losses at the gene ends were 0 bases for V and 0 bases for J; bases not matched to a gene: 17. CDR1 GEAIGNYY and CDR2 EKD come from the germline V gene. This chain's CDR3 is CACDTTYALLGDMAYTDKLIF. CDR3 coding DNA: TGTGCCTGTGACACCACTTATGCCTTACTGGGGGATATGGCGTACACCGATAAACTCATCTTT.

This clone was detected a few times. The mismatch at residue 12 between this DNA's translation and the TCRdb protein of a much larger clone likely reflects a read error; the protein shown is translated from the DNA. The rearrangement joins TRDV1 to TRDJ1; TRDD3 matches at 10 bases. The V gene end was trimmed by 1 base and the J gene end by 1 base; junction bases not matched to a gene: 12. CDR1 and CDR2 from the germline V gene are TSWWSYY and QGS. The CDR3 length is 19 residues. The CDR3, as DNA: TGTGCTCTTGGGGAACGAAAGCTTACTGGGGGATGCCGCACCGATAAACTCATCTTT. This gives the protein CALGERKLTGGCRTDKLIF.

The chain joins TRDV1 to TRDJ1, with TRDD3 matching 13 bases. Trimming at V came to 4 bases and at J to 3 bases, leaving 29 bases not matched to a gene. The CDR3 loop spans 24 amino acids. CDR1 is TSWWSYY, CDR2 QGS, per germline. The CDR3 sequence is CALGGWVQGGKSSRTGGYADKLIF. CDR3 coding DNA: TGTGCTCTTGGGGGATGGGTCCAGGGAGGTAAGTCGTCCCGTACTGGGGGATACGCCGATAAACTCATCTTT.

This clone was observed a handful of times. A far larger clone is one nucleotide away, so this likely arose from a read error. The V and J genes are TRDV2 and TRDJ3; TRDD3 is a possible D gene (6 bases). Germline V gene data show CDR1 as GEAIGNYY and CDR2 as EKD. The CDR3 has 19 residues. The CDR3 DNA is TGTGCCTGTGTCGACGGGGGGGAGTACAGCTCCTGGGACACCCGACAGGTGTTTTTC. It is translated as CACVDGGEYSSWDTRQVFF.

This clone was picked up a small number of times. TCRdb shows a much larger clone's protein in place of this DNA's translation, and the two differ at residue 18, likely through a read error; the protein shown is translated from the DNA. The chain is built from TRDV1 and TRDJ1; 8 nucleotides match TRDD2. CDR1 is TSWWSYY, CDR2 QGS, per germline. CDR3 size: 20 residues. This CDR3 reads CALGGSDFLRMGLSTDKHIF. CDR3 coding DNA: TGTGCTCTTGGGGGTTCAGACTTCCTACGGATGGGTCTAAGCACCGATAAACACATCTTT.

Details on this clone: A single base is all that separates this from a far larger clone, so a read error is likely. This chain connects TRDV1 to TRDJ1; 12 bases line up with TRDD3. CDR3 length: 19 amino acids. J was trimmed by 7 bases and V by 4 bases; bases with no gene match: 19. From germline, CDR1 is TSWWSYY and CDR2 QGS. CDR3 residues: CALGATPSRTGGYKGKLIF. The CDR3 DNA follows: TGTGCTCTTGGGGCTACCCCGTCCCGTACTGGGGGATACAAAGGTAAACTCATCTTT.

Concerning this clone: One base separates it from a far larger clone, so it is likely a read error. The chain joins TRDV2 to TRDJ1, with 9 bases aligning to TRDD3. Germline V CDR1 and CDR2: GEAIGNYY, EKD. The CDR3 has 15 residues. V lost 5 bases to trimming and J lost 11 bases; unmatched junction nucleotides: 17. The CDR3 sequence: CACASTRGIPKRLIF. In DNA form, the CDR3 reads TGTGCCTGTGCCTCCACACGGGGGATACCTAAGAGGCTCATCTTT.

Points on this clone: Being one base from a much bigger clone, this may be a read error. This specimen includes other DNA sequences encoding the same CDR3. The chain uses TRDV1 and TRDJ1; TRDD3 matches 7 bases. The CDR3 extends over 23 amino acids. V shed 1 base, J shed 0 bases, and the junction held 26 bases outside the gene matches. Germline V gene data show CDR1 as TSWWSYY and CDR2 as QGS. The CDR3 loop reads CALGERVVPSGIPHEINTDKLIF. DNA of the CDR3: TGTGCTCTTGGGGAACGGGTCGTTCCTTCAGGGATACCCCACGAAATCAACACCGATAAACTCATCTTT.

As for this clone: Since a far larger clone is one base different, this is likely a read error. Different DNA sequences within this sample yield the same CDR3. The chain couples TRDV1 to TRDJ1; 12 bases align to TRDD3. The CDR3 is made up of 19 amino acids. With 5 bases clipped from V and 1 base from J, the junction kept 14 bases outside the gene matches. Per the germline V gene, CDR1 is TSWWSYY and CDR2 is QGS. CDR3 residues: CALGNPPIWGIRGTDKLIF. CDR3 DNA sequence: TGTGCTCTTGGGAACCCTCCTATCTGGGGGATACGGGGCACCGATAAACTCATCTTT.

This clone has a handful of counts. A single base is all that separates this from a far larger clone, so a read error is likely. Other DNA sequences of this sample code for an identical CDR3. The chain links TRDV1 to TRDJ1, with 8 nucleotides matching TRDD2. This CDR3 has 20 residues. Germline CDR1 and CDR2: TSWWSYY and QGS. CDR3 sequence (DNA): TGTGCCCTTGGGGGTTCAGACTTCCTACGGATGGGTCTAAGCACCGATAAACTCATCTTT. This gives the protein CALGGSDFLRMGLSTDKLIF.

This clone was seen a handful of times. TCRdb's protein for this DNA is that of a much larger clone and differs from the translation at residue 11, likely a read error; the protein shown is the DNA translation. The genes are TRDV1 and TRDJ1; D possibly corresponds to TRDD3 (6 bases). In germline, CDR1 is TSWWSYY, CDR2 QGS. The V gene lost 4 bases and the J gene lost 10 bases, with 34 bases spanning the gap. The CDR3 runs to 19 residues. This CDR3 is CALGVPGSGLQGGPPGLIF. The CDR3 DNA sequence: TGTGCTCTTGGGGTGCCGGGGTCCGGCCTACAGGGGGGACCCCCGGGACTCATCTTT.

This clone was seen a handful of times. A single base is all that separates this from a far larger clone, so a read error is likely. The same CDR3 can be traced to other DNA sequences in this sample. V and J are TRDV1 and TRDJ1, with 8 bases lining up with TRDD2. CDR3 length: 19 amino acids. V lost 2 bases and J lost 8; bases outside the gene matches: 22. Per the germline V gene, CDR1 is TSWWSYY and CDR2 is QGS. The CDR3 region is CALGERPSYRTGSLKKLIF. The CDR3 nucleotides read TGTGCTCTTGGGGAAAGACCTTCCTATCGCACTGGGTCCTTGAAAAAACTCATCTTT.

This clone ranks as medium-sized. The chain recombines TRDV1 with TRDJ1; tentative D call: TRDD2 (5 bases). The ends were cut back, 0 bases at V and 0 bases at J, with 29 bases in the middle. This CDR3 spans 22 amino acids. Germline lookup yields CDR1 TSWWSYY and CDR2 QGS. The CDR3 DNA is TGTGCTCTTGGGGAACTATTTTACCTTCAAACGCGCCGAAGGGGTTACACCGATAAACTCATCTTT. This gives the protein CALGELFYLQTRRRGYTDKLIF.

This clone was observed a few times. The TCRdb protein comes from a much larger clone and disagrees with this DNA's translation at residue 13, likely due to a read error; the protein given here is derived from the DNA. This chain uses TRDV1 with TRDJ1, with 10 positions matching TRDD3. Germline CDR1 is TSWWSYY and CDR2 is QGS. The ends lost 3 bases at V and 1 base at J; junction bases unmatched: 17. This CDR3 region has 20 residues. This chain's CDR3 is CALGEGPGTGGFQVTDKLIF. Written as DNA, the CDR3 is TGTGCTCTTGGGGAGGGGCCGGGTACTGGGGGATTTCAGGTCACCGATAAACTCATCTTT.

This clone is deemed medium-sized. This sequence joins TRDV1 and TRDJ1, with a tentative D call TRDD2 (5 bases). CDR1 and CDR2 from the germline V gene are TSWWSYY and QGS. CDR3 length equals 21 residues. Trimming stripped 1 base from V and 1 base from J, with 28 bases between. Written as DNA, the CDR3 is TGTGCTCTTGGGGAACGGCAACCCTACGGGCGTGGTGGAGGGAGCACCGATAAACTCATCTTT. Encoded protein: CALGERQPYGRGGGSTDKLIF.

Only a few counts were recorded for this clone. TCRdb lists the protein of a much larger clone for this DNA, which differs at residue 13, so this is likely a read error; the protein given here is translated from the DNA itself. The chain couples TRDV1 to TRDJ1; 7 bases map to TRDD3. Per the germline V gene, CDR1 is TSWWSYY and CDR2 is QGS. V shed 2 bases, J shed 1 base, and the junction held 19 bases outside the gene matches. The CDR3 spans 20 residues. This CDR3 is CALGERVPSTWGVPTDKLIF. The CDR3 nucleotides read TGTGCTCTTGGGGAAAGGGTGCCTTCGACCTGGGGGGTACCCACCGATAAACTCATCTTT.

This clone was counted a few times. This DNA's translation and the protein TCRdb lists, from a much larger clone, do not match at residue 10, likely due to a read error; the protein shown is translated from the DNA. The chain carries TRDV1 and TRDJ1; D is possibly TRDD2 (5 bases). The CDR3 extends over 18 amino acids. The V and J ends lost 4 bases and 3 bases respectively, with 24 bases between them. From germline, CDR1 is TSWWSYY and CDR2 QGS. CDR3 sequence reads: CALGGRLRGEGRSDKLIF. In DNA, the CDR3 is TGTGCTCTTGGGGGACGCCTTCGCGGAGAGGGTAGGTCCGATAAACTCATCTTT.

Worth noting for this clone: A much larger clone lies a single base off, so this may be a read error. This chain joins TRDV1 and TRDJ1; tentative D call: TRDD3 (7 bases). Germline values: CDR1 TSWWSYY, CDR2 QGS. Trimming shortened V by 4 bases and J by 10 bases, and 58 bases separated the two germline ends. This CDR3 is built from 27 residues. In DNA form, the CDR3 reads TGTGCTCTTGGGGGTCTTACCCACACCCAGCCTTCCCCCGCTCTTGTACTGGGGTTTTACAAGGGGGTTGGACTCATCTTT. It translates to CALGGLTHTQPSPALVLGFYKGVGLIF.

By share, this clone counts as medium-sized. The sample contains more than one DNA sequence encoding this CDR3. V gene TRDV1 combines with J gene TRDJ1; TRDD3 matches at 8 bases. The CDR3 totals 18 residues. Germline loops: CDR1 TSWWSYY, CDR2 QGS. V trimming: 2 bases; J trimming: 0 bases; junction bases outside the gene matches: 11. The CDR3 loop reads CALGETGTGGSYTDKLIF. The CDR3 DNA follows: TGTGCTCTTGGGGAAACGGGTACTGGGGGTTCGTACACCGATAAACTCATCTTT.

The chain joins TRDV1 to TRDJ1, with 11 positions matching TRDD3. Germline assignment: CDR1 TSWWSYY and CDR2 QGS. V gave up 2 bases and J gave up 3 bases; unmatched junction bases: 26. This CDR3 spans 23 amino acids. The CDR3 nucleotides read TGTGCTCTTGGGGAATGTTCTCGGAGGCAATACTGGGGGATAAAGGGACCCCCCGATAAACTCATCTTT. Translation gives CALGECSRRQYWGIKGPPDKLIF.

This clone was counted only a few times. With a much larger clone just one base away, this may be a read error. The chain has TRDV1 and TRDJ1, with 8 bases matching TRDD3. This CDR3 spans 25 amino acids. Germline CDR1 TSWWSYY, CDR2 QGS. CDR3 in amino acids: CAPGEGLRRRLPRPRLLGDTDKLIF. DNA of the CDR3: TGTGCTCCTGGGGAAGGTCTCCGCCGCCGACTTCCTCGCCCGAGATTACTGGGGGACACCGATAAACTCATCTTT.

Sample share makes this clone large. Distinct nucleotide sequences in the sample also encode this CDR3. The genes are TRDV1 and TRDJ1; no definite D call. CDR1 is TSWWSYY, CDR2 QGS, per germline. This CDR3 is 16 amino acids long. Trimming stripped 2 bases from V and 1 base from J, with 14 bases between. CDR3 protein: CALGERRRRRTDKLIF. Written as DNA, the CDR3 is TGTGCTCTTGGGGAAAGAAGAAGGCGTCGCACCGATAAACTCATCTTT.

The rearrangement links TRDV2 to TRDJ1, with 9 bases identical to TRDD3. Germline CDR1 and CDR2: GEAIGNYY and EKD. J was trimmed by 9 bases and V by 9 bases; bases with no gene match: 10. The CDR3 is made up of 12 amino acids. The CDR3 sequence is CASTGGAIQLIF. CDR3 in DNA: TGTGCCAGTACTGGGGGAGCAATCCAACTCATCTTT.

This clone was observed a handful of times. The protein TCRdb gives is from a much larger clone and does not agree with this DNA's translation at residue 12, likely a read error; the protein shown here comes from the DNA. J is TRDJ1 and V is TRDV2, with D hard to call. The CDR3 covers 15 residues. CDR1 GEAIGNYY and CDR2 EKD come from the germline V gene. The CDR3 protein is CACDLRYSYTDELIF. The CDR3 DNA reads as TGTGCCTGTGACCTAAGGTACTCGTACACCGATGAACTCATCTTT.

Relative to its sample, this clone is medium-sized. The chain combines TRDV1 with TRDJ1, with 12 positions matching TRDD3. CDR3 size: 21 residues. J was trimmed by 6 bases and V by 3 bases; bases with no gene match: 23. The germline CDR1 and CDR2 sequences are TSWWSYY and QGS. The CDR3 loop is CALGDFLPLSGGYVLSYKLIF. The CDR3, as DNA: TGTGCTCTTGGGGATTTCCTACCCCTATCTGGGGGATACGTCCTATCCTATAAACTCATCTTT.